This T cell receptor beta chain comes out of a study of tumor and adjacent non-tumor tissue in lung cancer. The wider study: The cohort had 12 adenocarcinoma, 2 squamous cell and 1 small cell patients.

The template was RNA from unsorted bulk tissue. A modified ARM-PCR protocol with three rounds of nested PCR amplified TCRbeta. TCRdb itself ran the multiplex PCR reads through MiXCR, one entry per CDR3 protein. The data contain more than 95,000 distinct CDR3 sequences, roughly 67% of them singletons. About this clonotype itself: A junction end diverges from the germline sequence, so it may reflect a read error.

In germline, CDR1 is DFQATT, CDR2 SNEGSKA (reference sequence). The CDR3 length is 14 residues. The receptor was derived from a man aged 25-45 years with non-small cell lung cancer. The sample taken for sequencing was lung tumor tissue. The rearrangement links TRBV20-1 to TRBJ2-2; D is possibly TRBD2 (6 bases). The CDR3 region has the DNA TGCAGTGCCCTACGACTAGTCGGAGCCGGGGAGCTATTTTTT. Translated, it gives CSALRLVGAGELFF.